This T cell receptor beta chain was observed in a study of cytomegalovirus exposure and HLA in healthy donors. Study-wide findings and caveats: Prior analysis indicated that the majority of TCR beta V segments exhibited productivity approximately 90% or approximately 30% of the time.

Concerning this clone: Its antigen is not known.

The length of the CDR3 is 13 residues. The germline gives CDR1 SGHNT, CDR2 YYREEE (reference sequence). Trimming cost V 5 bases and J 5 bases; bases outside gene matches: 3. Primers included in the PCR were 60 Vbeta and 13 Jbeta primers. TCRdb's copy holds only in-frame clones and misses some; the assay was immunoSEQ multiplex PCR. The sample lists about 98,000 clones; roughly 77% were seen once. Material for sequencing was PBMCs. This sequence was found in a man aged 40-55 years in good health and CMV-seronegative. This chain links TRBV5-4 with TRBJ1-1; 10 nucleotides line up with TRBD1. CDR3 region: CASRGQGNTEAFF. CDR3 bases: TGTGCCAGCAGGGGACAGGGGAATACTGAAGCTTTCTTT.